The next 30 T cell receptor beta chains were all read from a single sample in a study of blood T cell repertoires in COVID-19. TCRdb's table, derived via immunoSEQ multiplex PCR, lists solely in-frame clones and lacks some. In the table there are about 130,000 clones, 84% of which are singletons. The sample taken for sequencing was peripheral blood. The source of these receptors is a woman older than 75 with acute or convalescent COVID-19.

This clone was counted between two and nine times. The CDR3 loop reads CASAALAGGNEQFF. The CDR3 nucleotides read TGTGCCAGCGCGGCCCTAGCGGGAGGGAATGAGCAGTTCTTC. The J gene is TRBJ2-1, the V gene TRBV9, with 12 bases identical to TRBD2. V was pared by 7 bases and J by 7 bases, with 6 bases of the junction left unmatched. Germline-derived CDR1 and CDR2 are SGDLS and YYNGEE. CDR3 size: 14 residues.

The rearrangement joins TRBV6-6 to TRBJ1-3; TRBD1 is a possible D gene (6 bases). This CDR3 has 15 amino acids. V lost 2 bases to trimming and J lost 0 bases, with 8 bases between them. Germline loops: CDR1 MNHNY, CDR2 SVGAGI (reference sequence). CDR3 nucleotide sequence: TGTGCCAGCAGTTACGGGGGCCACTCTGGAAACACCATATATTTT. Protein product: CASSYGGHSGNTIYF.

The gene calls are TRBV20-1 and TRBJ1-2; 8 bases are shared with TRBD1. CDR3 length equals 16 residues. The J segment lost 2 bases and the V segment lost 4 bases, leaving 12 bases of the junction unmatched. CDR1 and CDR2 (germline): DFQATT, SNEGSKA (reference sequence). CDR3 residues: CSAIDSQGVSNYGYTF. CDR3 in DNA: TGCAGTGCTATTGACTCACAGGGGGTCTCAAACTATGGCTACACCTTC.

This chain joins TRBV29-1 and TRBJ2-7; D ambiguous. The CDR3 is 17 residues long. Germline CDR1 SQVTM, CDR2 ANQGSEA. V was shortened by 4 bases and J by 0 bases, with 22 bases between the two germline ends. CDR3 DNA sequence: TGCAGCGTTGCCCAACTCCCCGACAAGCCCTTCTCCTACGAGCAGTACTTC. Residues: CSVAQLPDKPFSYEQYF.

This rearrangement joins TRBV5-1 to TRBJ1-2, with D possibly TRBD1 on 5 matching bases. The CDR3 consists of 14 residues. With 0 bases removed from V and 7 bases from J, the gap between germline ends came to 13 bases. CDR1 SGHRS and CDR2 YFSETQ come from the germline V gene. For the CDR3, the DNA is TGCGCCAGCAGCTTGGCCTCGGGGGAGGTTGGCTACACCTTC. It codes for CASSLASGEVGYTF.

CDR3 in amino acids: CASSMEAEENTEAFF. The CDR3 nucleotides are TGTGCCAGTAGTATGGAGGCAGAGGAGAACACTGAAGCTTTCTTT. The chain joins TRBV19 to TRBJ1-1; D remains unclear. The CDR3 spans 15 residues. The germline CDR1 and CDR2 sequences are LNHDA and SQIVND (reference sequence). Between the trimmed V and J ends, which lost 3 bases and 1 base, there was a span of 12 bases.

This clone was detected once. CDR3 amino acids: CASSSPVTSGRKQFF. CDR3 nucleotides: TGTGCCAGCAGTTCCCCGGTGACTAGCGGGAGAAAGCAGTTCTTC. The chain joins TRBV11-2 to TRBJ2-1; 12 bases match TRBD2. V gave up 6 bases and J gave up 11 bases; unmatched junction bases: 11. This CDR3 spans 15 amino acids. CDR1 and CDR2 (germline): SGHAT, FQNNGV.

The V and J genes are TRBV6-6 and TRBJ2-5; tentatively, D is TRBD2 (6 bases). Trimming took off 2 bases at V and 2 bases at J, with 12 bases between the two ends. The CDR3 extends over 15 amino acids. Per the germline V gene, CDR1 is MNHNY and CDR2 is SVGAGI (reference sequence). CDR3: CASSYPGTLQETQYF. The CDR3 coding sequence is TGTGCCAGCAGTTACCCCGGGACTTTACAAGAGACCCAGTACTTC.

V gene TRBV2 combines with J gene TRBJ2-7; 12 nucleotides agree with TRBD2. V shed 0 bases, J shed 7 bases, and the junction held 7 bases outside the gene matches. This CDR3 has 16 residues. Germline V gene lookup returns CDR1 SNHLY and CDR2 FYNNEI. The CDR3 reads CASSEAFTSGRKEQYF. The CDR3 DNA reads as TGTGCCAGCAGTGAAGCATTTACTAGCGGGAGGAAAGAGCAGTACTTC.

The chain is built from TRBV30 and TRBJ1-2, with TRBD1 as a possible D gene (5 bases). Looked up from germline, CDR1 is GTSNPN and CDR2 is SVGIG (reference sequence). Deletions cut 3 bases from V and 7 bases from J, with 12 bases between. The CDR3 contains 12 residues. In DNA form, the CDR3 reads TGTGCCTGGAGGGAGGTGGGGGGTGGCTACACCTTC. Its protein product is CAWREVGGGYTF.

The chain recombines TRBV5-4 with TRBJ2-1, with TRBD2 matching 7 bases. There are 16 residues in the CDR3. Germline V CDR1 and CDR2: SGHNT, YYREEE (reference sequence). The ends lost 4 bases at V and 6 bases at J; junction bases unmatched: 13. The CDR3, as DNA: TGTGCCAGCAGCCCACCGGGACTACAAACAGTCAATGAGCAGTTCTTC. Translated, it gives CASSPPGLQTVNEQFF.

The chain recombines TRBV9 with TRBJ1-2, with D possibly TRBD1 on 6 matching bases. Trimming pared 0 bases from V and 5 bases from J, leaving 20 bases between. This CDR3 contains 17 residues. CDR1 and CDR2 from the germline V gene are SGDLS and YYNGEE. The DNA of the CDR3 is TGTGCCAGCAGCGTAGAGCCCCAGGGGCCTAGGAGGTATGGCTACACCTTC. Translating gives CASSVEPQGPRRYGYTF.

This clone was counted a single time. The rearrangement joins TRBV27 to TRBJ2-7; 10 bases map to TRBD2. The germline V gene encodes CDR1 MNHEY and CDR2 SMNVEV (reference sequence). The CDR3 runs 15 residues. J was trimmed by 0 bases and V by 5 bases; bases with no gene match: 4. The CDR3 sequence: CASSPSGRASYEQYF. The CDR3 nucleotides read TGTGCCAGCAGTCCAAGCGGGAGGGCCTCCTACGAGCAGTACTTC.

The chain couples TRBV4-3 to TRBJ1-2; D is unclear. Germline CDR1 and CDR2: LGHNA and YSLEER. Deletions cut 0 bases from V and 4 bases from J, with 9 bases between. This CDR3 contains 14 residues. CDR3 in amino acids: CASSQDTGSYGYTF. DNA of the CDR3: TGCGCCAGCAGCCAAGACACCGGGAGCTATGGCTACACCTTC.

The genes are TRBV27 and TRBJ2-5, with 10 nucleotides matching TRBD1. This CDR3 region has 16 residues. The J segment lost 5 bases and the V segment lost 6 bases, leaving 12 bases of the junction unmatched. Germline values: CDR1 MNHEY, CDR2 SMNVEV (reference sequence). The CDR3, as DNA: TGTGCCAGCAGCCGTTGGACAGGGGGGCGCGGGGAGACCCAGTACTTC. Translation: CASSRWTGGRGETQYF.

This rearrangement joins TRBV6-5 to TRBJ1-1; 10 nucleotides line up with TRBD1. Trimming removed 4 bases from V and 6 bases from J; junction bases left unmatched: 5. CDR1 MNHEY and CDR2 SVGAGI come from the germline V gene. The CDR3 spans 14 residues. This CDR3 is CASSSAGTGAEAFF. DNA for the CDR3: TGTGCCAGCAGTTCCGCCGGGACAGGGGCTGAAGCTTTCTTT.

The chain joins TRBV2 to TRBJ2-1; unclear D gene. CDR3 length: 15 residues. The germline CDR1 and CDR2 sequences are SNHLY and FYNNEI. Trimming stripped 11 bases from V and 5 bases from J, with 22 bases between. This chain's CDR3 is CAGRTLVLFDNEQFF. DNA for the CDR3: TGTGCCGGTAGAACCCTCGTCTTGTTTGACAATGAGCAGTTCTTC.

J is TRBJ1-4 and V is TRBV5-6, with D tentatively TRBD1 (5 bases). The CDR3 extends over 15 amino acids. Trimming took off 4 bases at V and 4 bases at J, with 14 bases between the two ends. Germline CDR1 is SGHDT and CDR2 is YYEEEE. CDR3: CASSAVQVINEKLFF. In DNA form, the CDR3 reads TGTGCCAGCAGCGCCGTACAGGTTATTAATGAAAAACTGTTTTTT.

The V gene is TRBV19, the J gene TRBJ1-5; no firm D call. Per germline, CDR1 LNHDA and CDR2 SQIVND (reference sequence). CDR3 length equals 15 residues. With 5 bases removed from V and 7 bases from J, the gap between germline ends came to 18 bases. Written as DNA, the CDR3 is TGTGCCAGTAGTCCAACCCCCCCGGGTATCCAGCCCCAGCATTTT. It is translated as CASSPTPPGIQPQHF.

The V call is TRBV5-4, the J call TRBJ1-1, with TRBD1 matching 9 bases. The CDR3 sequence is 18 residues long. Unmatched junction bases numbered 15, after V lost 6 bases and J lost 0 bases. CDR1 and CDR2 from the germline V gene are SGHNT and YYREEE (reference sequence). The chain's CDR3 is CASTKAPGTGYMNTEAFF. Written as DNA, the CDR3 is TGTGCCAGCACCAAAGCCCCAGGGACAGGGTACATGAACACTGAAGCTTTCTTT.

The CDR3 is CASSPPNGAEAFF. Here the CDR3 DNA reads TGTGCCAGCTCACCTCCGAACGGGGCTGAAGCTTTCTTT. The gene calls are TRBV18 and TRBJ1-1, with D unresolved. V was cut by 3 bases and J by 6 bases, with 11 bases left in between. The germline gives CDR1 KGHSH, CDR2 LQKENI. This CDR3 is built from 13 residues.

The V gene is TRBV4-3, the J gene TRBJ1-2, with 10 bases fitting TRBD1. CDR3 size: 19 residues. With 1 base clipped from V and 4 bases from J, the junction kept 15 bases outside the gene matches. Germline V gives CDR1 LGHNA, CDR2 YSLEER. CDR3 in DNA: TGCGCCAGCAGCCAAGCCCTAGGGACAGGGGCCGTTGAAGGCTATGGCTACACCTTC. Translating gives CASSQALGTGAVEGYGYTF.

This chain links TRBV11-2 with TRBJ2-1, with 7 bases lining up with TRBD2. Unmatched junction bases numbered 1, after V lost 5 bases and J lost 3 bases. Germline V CDR1 and CDR2: SGHAT, FQNNGV. The CDR3 consists of 13 residues. CDR3 sequence: CASSLAVYNEQFF. CDR3 nucleotide sequence: TGTGCCAGCAGCCTAGCGGTCTACAATGAGCAGTTCTTC.

The CDR3 reads CASRQSPGASGTGELFF. In DNA, the CDR3 is TGTGCCAGCAGGCAAAGTCCTGGCGCGTCGGGCACCGGGGAGCTGTTTTTT. The V and J genes are TRBV27 and TRBJ2-2; no firm D call. The CDR3 extends over 17 amino acids. V was pared by 6 bases and J by 4 bases, with 21 bases between. Germline CDR1 reads MNHEY; CDR2 reads SMNVEV (reference sequence).

V is TRBV5-6 and J is TRBJ2-1, with TRBD1 matching 7 bases. This CDR3 is 15 amino acids long. Germline CDR1 SGHDT, CDR2 YYEEEE. The V gene end was trimmed by 3 bases and the J gene end by 7 bases; junction bases not matched to a gene: 10. In nucleotides, the CDR3 is TGTGCCAGCAGCTCAACGGCGGCAGGGGGAAATGAGCAGTTCTTC. It codes for CASSSTAAGGNEQFF.

This chain uses TRBV11-2 with TRBJ2-1, with TRBD2 identical over 14 bases. CDR1 and CDR2 from the germline V gene are SGHAT and FQNNGV. The CDR3 spans 18 residues. The J segment lost 8 bases and the V segment lost 7 bases, leaving 16 bases of the junction unmatched. CDR3 loop: CASNSGGRGLAGDDEQFF. CDR3 DNA sequence: TGTGCCAGCAATTCAGGGGGCCGGGGACTAGCGGGAGACGATGAGCAGTTCTTC.

This chain uses TRBV2 with TRBJ2-1, with 9 bases that match TRBD1. CDR3 length: 13 amino acids. J gave up 9 bases and V 8 bases, and 8 bases lay outside the gene matches. Germline CDR1 reads SNHLY; CDR2 reads FYNNEI. Here the CDR3 reads CASLPDRGGEQFF. CDR3 nucleotide sequence: TGTGCCAGCCTCCCGGACAGGGGTGGTGAGCAGTTCTTC.

The chain links TRBV3-1 (or the pseudogene TRBV3-2) to TRBJ1-5; 9 bases line up with TRBD1. CDR1 and CDR2 from the germline V gene are LGHDT and YNNKEL (reference sequence). The CDR3 loop spans 16 amino acids. The trim removed 5 bases at V and 1 base at J, leaving 6 bases unmatched. CDR3 loop: CASSGWDRESNQPQHF. The CDR3 DNA reads as TGTGCCAGCAGCGGCTGGGACAGGGAAAGCAATCAGCCCCAGCATTTT.

In this sample, this clone turned up once. The DNA for the CDR3 is TGTGCCAGCAGCTTAAGGGGGAGGGGGTCGGGCACCGGGGAGCTGTTTTTT. This encodes CASSLRGRGSGTGELFF. The chain employs TRBV11-2 and TRBJ2-2, with D perhaps matching TRBD2 (7 bases). The CDR3 consists of 17 residues. Trimming pared 2 bases from V and 4 bases from J, leaving 17 bases between. Germline loops: CDR1 SGHAT, CDR2 FQNNGV. The full variable domain, in which reference TRBV11-2 and TRBJ2-2 provide the parts outside the CDR3, is EAGVAQSPRYKIIEKRQSVAFWCNPISGHATLYWYQQILGQGPKLLIQFQNNGVVDDSQLPKDRFSAERLKGVDSTLKIQPAKLEDSAVYLCASSLRGRGSGTGELFFGEGSRLTVL.

The chain recombines TRBV5-6 with TRBJ2-7, with D unresolved. The V end lost 1 base, the J end lost 3 bases, and 5 bases lay between the germline ends. The CDR3 is 12 amino acids. Germline CDR1 and CDR2: SGHDT and YYEEEE. Written as DNA, the CDR3 is TGTGCCAGCAGCTTGTCCAGCTACGAGCAGTACTTC. This encodes CASSLSSYEQYF.